What follows are 30 T cell receptor beta chains derived from one specimen sequenced in a study of cytomegalovirus exposure and HLA in healthy donors. PCR primers comprised 60 Vbeta and 13 Jbeta primers. Libraries were prepared by immunoSEQ multiplex PCR; TCRdb keeps only in-frame clonotypes and omits some of them. The table records 200,000 to 250,000 clones, roughly 79% of them present only once. Sequenced: PBMCs. These receptors were obtained from a middle-aged woman in good health and CMV-seronegative.

This clone was observed once. The V call is TRBV5-1, the J call TRBJ2-3, with 10 bases lining up with TRBD2. Germline V gene data show CDR1 as SGHRS and CDR2 as YFSETQ. V was pared by 4 bases and J by 2 bases, with 10 bases of the junction left unmatched. The CDR3 contains 17 residues. The CDR3 region is CASSPMTSGQFTDTQYF. CDR3 sequence (DNA): TGCGCCAGCAGCCCGATGACTAGCGGGCAATTCACAGATACGCAGTATTTT. Full variable domain (outside the CDR3, taken from reference TRBV5-1 and TRBJ2-3): KAGVTQTPRYLIKTRGQQVTLSCSPISGHRSVSWYQQTPGQGLQFLFEYFSETQRNKGNFPGRFSGRQFSNSRSEMNVSTLELGDSALYLCASSPMTSGQFTDTQYFGPGTRLTVL.

The J gene is TRBJ2-3, the V gene TRBV2; D not certain. The CDR3 consists of 15 residues. The germline V and J ends were trimmed by 1 base and 1 base, with 9 bases remaining between them. Germline CDR1 SNHLY, CDR2 FYNNEI. In nucleotides, the CDR3 is TGTGCCAGCAGTGAAGAGAGGTGGGGCACAGATACGCAGTATTTT. Translated: CASSEERWGTDTQYF.

The V gene is TRBV6-5, the J gene TRBJ1-2; 11 nucleotides agree with TRBD1. The CDR3 covers 14 residues. V dropped 4 bases and J dropped 8; count of bases not matched to a gene: 6. Germline values: CDR1 MNHEY, CDR2 SVGAGI. CDR3 protein: CASSFGQGAGGYTF. The CDR3 bases are TGTGCCAGCAGTTTCGGACAGGGGGCAGGAGGCTACACCTTC.

This chain connects TRBV27 to TRBJ1-2; D call uncertain. Germline V CDR1 and CDR2: MNHEY, SMNVEV (reference sequence). Deletions cut 3 bases from V and 7 bases from J, with 12 bases between. The CDR3 length is 13 residues. CDR3 nucleotides: TGTGCCAGCAGTTTTCGGGGAATGGGTGGCTACACCTTC. It codes for CASSFRGMGGYTF.

This chain connects TRBV18 to TRBJ1-2; 10 bases map to TRBD1. Losses at the gene ends were 3 bases for V and 7 bases for J; bases not matched to a gene: 2. The CDR3 spans 13 residues. Per germline, CDR1 KGHSH and CDR2 LQKENI. CDR3 sequence (DNA): TGTGCCAGCTCACCGGGACAGGGGTCTGGCTACACCTTC. It yields the protein CASSPGQGSGYTF.

The J gene is TRBJ1-4, the V gene TRBV15; D gene ambiguous. Deletions cut 1 base from V and 7 bases from J, with 13 bases between. The CDR3 sequence is 15 residues long. Germline V lookup: CDR1 LNHNV, CDR2 YYDKDF (reference sequence). CDR3 sequence (DNA): TGTGCCACCAGCAGAGCTCTGGGAGGGAGTGAAAAACTGTTTTTT. Protein sequence: CATSRALGGSEKLFF.

J is TRBJ1-5 and V is TRBV19; TRBD1 matches at 7 bases. CDR1 LNHDA and CDR2 SQIVND come from the germline V gene (reference sequence). The CDR3 is 13 residues long. Trimming took 6 bases from V and 4 from J; bases not matched to a gene: 3. CDR3 in DNA: TGTGCCAGTAGCCGACAGGGAAATCAGCCCCAGCATTTT. Residues: CASSRQGNQPQHF.

This clone came up a few times. The chain has TRBV9 and TRBJ2-2; 9 bases match TRBD2. The CDR3 spans 17 residues. After removal of 5 bases from V and 6 bases from J, the junction contained 14 bases not matched to a gene. The germline V gene has CDR1 SGDLS and CDR2 YYNGEE. The DNA of the CDR3 is TGTGCCAGCAGTGTCGGGACTAGCTTTTCCGGGGCCGGGGAGCTGTTTTTT. It yields the protein CASSVGTSFSGAGELFF.

This clone was counted a few times. The chain links TRBV30 to TRBJ2-3; 8 bases are shared with TRBD2. After removal of 5 bases from V and 2 bases from J, the junction contained 12 bases not matched to a gene. The CDR3 is 16 amino acids. CDR1 and CDR2 (germline): GTSNPN, SVGIG (reference sequence). Here the CDR3 DNA reads TGTGCCTGGCGCCCAGGGACTAGAGATCACACAGATACGCAGTATTTT. It translates to CAWRPGTRDHTDTQYF.

The rearrangement joins TRBV6-1 to TRBJ2-7; 10 bases agree with TRBD1. CDR3 size: 15 residues. Unmatched junction bases numbered 10, after V lost 6 bases and J lost 5 bases. Germline values: CDR1 MNHNS, CDR2 SASEGT. CDR3 bases: TGTGCCAGCAGCCCAGGAGGACAGGGGGGCAACGAGCAGTACTTC. As protein: CASSPGGQGGNEQYF.

This sequence joins TRBV7-9 and TRBJ1-6; maybe TRBD1 (6 bases). Germline loops: CDR1 SEHNR, CDR2 FQNEAQ (reference sequence). CDR3 length equals 15 residues. V shed 5 bases and J shed 5 bases, with 13 bases lying between them. CDR3 in amino acids: CASSRGAAHNSPLHF. As DNA, the CDR3 is TGTGCCAGCAGCCGGGGGGCGGCTCATAATTCACCCCTCCACTTT.

The rearrangement links TRBV28 to TRBJ1-1, with D maybe TRBD1 (5 bases). Germline V gives CDR1 MDHEN, CDR2 SYDVKM. CDR3 length: 10 amino acids. Trimming pared 7 bases from V and 7 bases from J, leaving 7 bases between. CDR3 coding DNA: TGTGCCAGCAAAGGGGATGAAGCTTTCTTT. It yields the protein CASKGDEAFF.

This clone was seen once. The rearrangement uses TRBV5-6 and TRBJ2-5, with 7 bases fitting TRBD1. The J call may be faulty, since TRBJ2-7 better matches the DNA end. In germline, CDR1 is SGHDT, CDR2 YYEEEE. This CDR3 region has 16 residues. The CDR3 reads CASSLVTLGTAYEQYF. The CDR3 DNA reads as TGTGCCAGCAGCTTGGTGACCTTAGGGACAGCCTACGAGCAGTACTTC.

The CDR3 DNA follows: TGTGCCAGCAGCAAAGCGGGGGGTCTTCCCCCAGATACGCAGTATTTT. It yields the protein CASSKAGGLPPDTQYF. V usage is TRBV9 and J usage is TRBJ2-3, with 9 bases lining up with TRBD2. Unmatched junction bases numbered 10, after V lost 4 bases and J lost 4 bases. Germline CDR1 and CDR2: SGDLS and YYNGEE. This CDR3 is built from 16 residues. Based on the CDR3 plus reference TRBV9 and TRBJ2-3, the full variable domain is DSGVTQTPKHLITATGQRVTLRCSPRSGDLSVYWYQQSLDQGLQFLIQYYNGEERAKGNILERFSAQQFPDLHSELNLSSLELGDSALYFCASSKAGGLPPDTQYFGPGTRLTVL.

This rearrangement joins TRBV5-1 to TRBJ1-6; D ambiguous. V lost 2 bases and J 7 bases, leaving 13 bases between the germline ends. The CDR3 consists of 15 residues. CDR1 is SGHRS and CDR2 is YFSETQ in the germline V gene. The chain's CDR3 is CASSFGPSGNSPLHF. DNA for the CDR3: TGCGCCAGCAGCTTCGGGCCGAGCGGCAATTCACCCCTCCACTTT.

This clone was observed a handful of times. The chain employs TRBV6-5 and TRBJ1-2; 9 positions match TRBD1. CDR1 is MNHEY and CDR2 is SVGAGI in the germline V gene. Trimming took 4 bases from V and 8 from J; bases not matched to a gene: 8. This CDR3 is 14 amino acids long. CDR3 sequence: CASSSPGTGWGYTF. The CDR3 nucleotides read TGTGCCAGCAGTTCCCCTGGGACAGGGTGGGGCTACACCTTC.

The V call is TRBV11-3, the J call TRBJ1-1, with 8 nucleotides matching TRBD1. This CDR3 has 16 amino acids. V lost 1 base and J lost 4; bases outside the gene matches: 8. Germline V gene data show CDR1 as SGHNT and CDR2 as YENEEA. The DNA for the CDR3 is TGTGCCAGCAGCTTAGGCCCTCGACAGGGGCCCACTGAAGCTTTCTTT. It specifies CASSLGPRQGPTEAFF.

The V call is TRBV29-1, the J call TRBJ1-5, with no clear D. Germline V gene data show CDR1 as SQVTM and CDR2 as ANQGSEA. The CDR3 is 14 residues long. Trimming pared 4 bases from V and 2 bases from J, leaving 12 bases between. The CDR3 region has the DNA TGCAGCGTTGGTGAGGGAGCGGGCAATCAGCCCCAGCATTTT. Translating it yields CSVGEGAGNQPQHF.

This sequence joins TRBV28 and TRBJ1-1; 10 bases are shared with TRBD1. J was trimmed by 1 base and V by 5 bases; bases with no gene match: 10. The CDR3 has 17 residues. Germline V gene data show CDR1 as MDHEN and CDR2 as SYDVKM. The CDR3 loop is CASSPPLGQGRNTEAFF. For the CDR3, the DNA is TGTGCCAGCAGTCCACCCCTGGGACAGGGGAGGAACACTGAAGCTTTCTTT.

V usage is TRBV5-1 and J usage is TRBJ2-5, with D perhaps matching TRBD1 (5 bases). Trimming removed 2 bases at V and 3 bases at J, with 14 bases between. Germline CDR1 and CDR2: SGHRS and YFSETQ. The CDR3 sequence is 15 residues long. The DNA of the CDR3 is TGCGCCAGCAGCTTTAGATCAGGGATAGAAGAGACCCAGTACTTC. Translation gives CASSFRSGIEETQYF.

The V gene is TRBV9, the J gene TRBJ2-7; D uncertain. Germline CDR1 SGDLS, CDR2 YYNGEE. The germline V and J ends were trimmed by 0 bases and 0 bases, with 4 bases remaining between them. The CDR3 is 13 residues long. The CDR3 region is CASSVDSSYEQYF. The CDR3 bases are TGTGCCAGCAGCGTAGACAGCTCCTACGAGCAGTACTTC.

This clone showed up just once. The chain employs TRBV4-1 and TRBJ2-7; D might be TRBD1 (5 bases). CDR1 is MGHRA and CDR2 is YSYEKL in the germline V gene. The CDR3 loop spans 14 amino acids. Trimming left V 0 bases short and J 3 bases short, with 9 bases between. This chain's CDR3 is CASSQDPGNYEQYF. The CDR3 DNA reads as TGCGCCAGCAGCCAAGATCCAGGGAACTACGAGCAGTACTTC.

This chain uses TRBV6-6 with TRBJ1-4; D remains unclear. Germline CDR1 reads MNHNY; CDR2 reads SVGAGI (reference sequence). Trimming pared 0 bases from V and 8 bases from J, leaving 13 bases between. The CDR3 has 15 amino acids. In nucleotides, the CDR3 is TGTGCCAGCAGTTACTCGATCCCTTTGAGGGAAAAACTGTTTTTT. Its protein product is CASSYSIPLREKLFF.

This chain connects TRBV30 to TRBJ2-3; 7 positions agree with TRBD2. This CDR3 comprises 14 residues. CDR1 and CDR2 (germline): GTSNPN, SVGIG (reference sequence). The trim removed 6 bases at V and 6 bases at J, leaving 12 bases unmatched. The CDR3 loop reads CACPLGGWGDTQYF. The CDR3 DNA reads as TGTGCCTGCCCACTCGGGGGGTGGGGGGATACGCAGTATTTT.

This chain uses TRBV5-4 with TRBJ1-1; a possible D gene is TRBD1 (6 bases). The germline CDR1 and CDR2 sequences are SGHNT and YYREEE (reference sequence). The CDR3 totals 16 residues. With 6 bases removed from V and 1 base from J, the gap between germline ends came to 19 bases. This chain's CDR3 is CASTPRGGRGNTEAFF. Written as DNA, the CDR3 is TGTGCCAGCACCCCGCGGGGGGGGCGAGGGAACACTGAAGCTTTCTTT. Full variable domain (missing parts from reference TRBV5-4 and TRBJ1-1): ETGVTQSPTHLIKTRGQQVTLRCSSQSGHNTVSWYQQALGQGPQFIFQYYREEENGRGNFPPRFSGLQFPNYSSELNVNALELDDSALYLCASTPRGGRGNTEAFFGQGTRLTVV.

This clone showed up just once. The CDR3 sequence: CASSLVGRVNTEAFF. The CDR3 DNA is TGTGCCAGCAGCTTAGTGGGGCGAGTCAACACTGAAGCTTTCTTT. The chain combines TRBV7-8 with TRBJ1-1; D perhaps matches TRBD1 (5 bases). The CDR3 loop spans 15 amino acids. V lost 1 base to trimming and J lost 2 bases, with 11 bases between them. The V gene's germline CDR1 is SGHVS and CDR2 FQNEAQ.

The rearrangement joins TRBV6-1 to TRBJ2-3; 8 bases are a match to TRBD2. J was trimmed by 1 base and V by 4 bases; bases with no gene match: 4. Germline-derived CDR1 and CDR2 are MNHNS and SASEGT. There are 15 residues in the CDR3. The CDR3 protein is CASSVQTSGTDTQYF. CDR3 coding DNA: TGTGCCAGCAGTGTTCAGACTAGCGGCACAGATACGCAGTATTTT.

This clone is termed medium-sized. Other nucleotide sequences from this sample produce the same CDR3. The CDR3 region is CASSLDSSGNTIYF. The CDR3 bases are TGTGCCAGCAGCTTGGACAGCTCTGGAAACACCATATATTTT. The chain uses TRBV5-4 and TRBJ1-3, with D unclear. V was pared by 0 bases and J by 0 bases, with 4 bases between. The V gene's germline CDR1 is SGHNT and CDR2 YYREEE (reference sequence). This CDR3 is built from 14 residues.

The chain couples TRBV4-2 to TRBJ2-3, with TRBD2 matching 14 bases. The CDR3 has 18 amino acids. In germline, CDR1 is LGHNA, CDR2 YNFKEQ. V trimming: 0 bases; J trimming: 6 bases; junction bases outside the gene matches: 8. CDR3 residues: CASSQDPTSGGASDTQYF. In DNA, the CDR3 is TGTGCCAGCAGCCAAGATCCGACTAGCGGGGGGGCCAGCGATACGCAGTATTTT.

This clone was seen a handful of times. This chain connects TRBV6-6 to TRBJ1-2; D gene ambiguous. Germline V gene lookup returns CDR1 MNHNY and CDR2 SVGAGI (reference sequence). Between the trimmed V and J ends, which lost 7 bases and 4 bases, there was a span of 16 bases. The CDR3 contains 14 residues. CDR3 DNA sequence: TGTGCCAGCACCACTAAACCCGGCGGCTATGGCTACACCTTC. Protein: CASTTKPGGYGYTF.